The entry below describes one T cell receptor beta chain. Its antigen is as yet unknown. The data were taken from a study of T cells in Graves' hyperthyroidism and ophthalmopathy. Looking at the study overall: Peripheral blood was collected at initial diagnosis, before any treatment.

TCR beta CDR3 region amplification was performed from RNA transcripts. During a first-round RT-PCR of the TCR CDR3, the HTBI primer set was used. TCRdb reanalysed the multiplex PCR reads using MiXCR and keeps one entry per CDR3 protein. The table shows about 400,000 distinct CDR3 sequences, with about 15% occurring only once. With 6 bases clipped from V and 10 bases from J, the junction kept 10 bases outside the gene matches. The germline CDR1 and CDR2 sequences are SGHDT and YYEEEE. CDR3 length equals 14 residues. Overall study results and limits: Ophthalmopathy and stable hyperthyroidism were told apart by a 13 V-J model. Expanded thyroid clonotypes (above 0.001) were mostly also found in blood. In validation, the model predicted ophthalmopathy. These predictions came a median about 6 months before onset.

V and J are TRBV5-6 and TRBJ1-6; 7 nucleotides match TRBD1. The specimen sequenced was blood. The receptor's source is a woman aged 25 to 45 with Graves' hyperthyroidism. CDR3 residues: CASKKNDRASPLHF. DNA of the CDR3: TGTGCCAGCAAGAAGAACGACAGGGCCTCACCCCTCCACTTT.